This passage covers 15 T cell receptor beta chains from one sample sequenced in a study of OX40 agonist ivuxolimab in advanced cancers. Profiling relied on immunoSEQ multiplex PCR, and the TCRdb table lists in-frame clones only, not all of them. This table holds about 62,000 clones, around 84% found once. The specimen was CD4+ or CD8+ T cells sorted from blood, collected in a trial of the OX40 agonist ivuxolimab. The receptor source for this set is an adult with an advanced solid tumor such as melanoma, head and neck, liver or kidney cancer.

The J gene is TRBJ1-3, the V gene TRBV5-5, with D perhaps matching TRBD1 (5 bases). The CDR3 covers 13 residues. With 6 bases removed from V and 0 bases from J, the gap between germline ends came to 7 bases. Germline V gives CDR1 SGHKS, CDR2 YYEKEE (reference sequence). The CDR3 DNA sequence: TGTGCCAGCATGGGGCCCTCTGGAAACACCATATATTTT. Protein product: CASMGPSGNTIYF. Looking up the rest from reference TRBV5-5 and TRBJ1-3 gives the full variable domain: DAGVTQSPTHLIKTRGQQVTLRCSPISGHKSVSWYQQVLGQGPQFIFQYYEKEERGRGNFPDRFSARQFPNYSSELNVNALLLGDSALYLCASMGPSGNTIYFGEGSWLTVV.

The chain couples TRBV19 to TRBJ1-1; no clear D gene. CDR3 length equals 14 residues. V lost 6 bases and J 1 base, leaving 12 bases between the germline ends. Germline CDR1 and CDR2: LNHDA and SQIVND (reference sequence). CDR3 residues: CASRVDKANTEAFF. The CDR3 DNA sequence: TGTGCCAGTAGGGTTGACAAGGCGAACACTGAAGCTTTCTTT. Full variable domain (rest looked up from reference TRBV19 and TRBJ1-1): DGGITQSPKYLFRKEGQNVTLSCEQNLNHDAMYWYRQDPGQGLRLIYYSQIVNDFQKGDIAEGYSVSREKKESFPLTVTSAQKNPTAFYLCASRVDKANTEAFFGQGTRLTVV.

The CDR3 DNA sequence: TGTGCCAGCAGTTCTGGACTAGCGGGAGGGCCCTCAGAGGAGACCCAGTACTTC. This gives the protein CASSSGLAGGPSEETQYF. The chain couples TRBV27 to TRBJ2-5; 15 bases are shared with TRBD2. The germline CDR1 and CDR2 sequences are MNHEY and SMNVEV (reference sequence). The trim removed 4 bases at V and 5 bases at J, leaving 11 bases unmatched. This CDR3 is built from 18 residues.

In its sample, this clone was seen once. The rearrangement uses TRBV19 and TRBJ1-3; D unresolved. This CDR3 region has 13 residues. V shed 11 bases and J shed 0 bases, with 11 bases lying between them. In germline, CDR1 is LNHDA, CDR2 SQIVND (reference sequence). DNA for the CDR3: TGTGCCGTAGGGAGAGTCTCTGGAAACACCATATATTTT. Protein sequence: CAVGRVSGNTIYF. The full variable domain, completed using reference TRBV19 and TRBJ1-3, is DGGITQSPKYLFRKEGQNVTLSCEQNLNHDAMYWYRQDPGQGLRLIYYSQIVNDFQKGDIAEGYSVSREKKESFPLTVTSAQKNPTAFYLCAVGRVSGNTIYFGEGSWLTVV.

The chain recombines TRBV5-6 with TRBJ2-7, with D unresolved. The germline V and J ends were trimmed by 1 base and 2 bases, with 10 bases remaining between them. The CDR3 contains 14 residues. Germline V gives CDR1 SGHDT, CDR2 YYEEEE. CDR3 sequence (DNA): TGTGCCAGCAGCTTGCGGCAGCGAGCCTACGAGCAGTACTTC. Translation: CASSLRQRAYEQYF.

The chain uses TRBV6-1 and TRBJ2-1; no clear D gene. This CDR3 region has 13 residues. V was cut by 7 bases and J by 7 bases, with 14 bases left in between. Looked up from germline, CDR1 is MNHNS and CDR2 is SASEGT. CDR3 coding DNA: TGTGCCAGCACCCCGTCAGGTGTAAATGAGCAGTTCTTC. Protein product: CASTPSGVNEQFF.

CDR3 bases: TGTGCCAGCAGTGAAGTAGTGGGGGCCGGAGGTGTGACCCAGTACTTC. Protein product: CASSEVVGAGGVTQYF. This chain joins TRBV2 and TRBJ2-5, with D possibly being TRBD1 (6 bases). Per germline, CDR1 SNHLY and CDR2 FYNNEI. Trimming took 1 base from V and 7 from J, leaving 19 bases between them. CDR3 length: 16 amino acids.

This chain links TRBV7-9 with TRBJ1-1, with 8 bases matching TRBD1. The CDR3 length is 14 residues. Trimming removed 6 bases from V and 0 bases from J; junction bases left unmatched: 3. Per germline, CDR1 SEHNR and CDR2 FQNEAQ (reference sequence). The CDR3 spells CASSGDRMNTEAFF. The CDR3 nucleotides read TGTGCCAGCAGTGGGGACAGGATGAACACTGAAGCTTTCTTT.

The V call is TRBV7-2, the J call TRBJ2-7; 8 bases align to TRBD1. Germline CDR1 SGHTA, CDR2 FQGNSA. V was clipped by 4 bases and J by 5 bases; unmatched bases: 7. The CDR3 consists of 14 residues. The CDR3: CASSSYRGNNEQYF. As DNA, the CDR3 is TGTGCCAGCAGCTCGTACAGGGGGAACAACGAGCAGTACTTC. The whole variable domain, filled in from reference TRBV7-2 and TRBJ2-7, reads GAGVSQSPSNKVTEKGKDVELRCDPISGHTALYWYRQSLGQGLEFLIYFQGNSAPDKSGLPSDRFSAERTGGSVSTLTIQRTQQEDSAVYLCASSSYRGNNEQYFGPGTRLTVT.

This chain links TRBV23-1 with TRBJ1-5; D ambiguous. TRBV23-1 is an ORF for which the function is uncertain. V lost 2 bases to trimming and J lost 3 bases, with 8 bases between them. The CDR3 totals 14 residues. DNA for the CDR3: TGCGCCAGCAGTCAACCGGCGGACAATCAGCCCCAGCATTTT. This codes for CASSQPADNQPQHF.

The sample holds one count of this clone. This rearrangement joins TRBV9 to TRBJ1-1; tentative D call: TRBD1 (5 bases). The germline V and J ends were trimmed by 7 bases and 3 bases, with 13 bases remaining between them. The length of the CDR3 is 13 residues. The germline gives CDR1 SGDLS, CDR2 YYNGEE. The CDR3: CASSLDSYTEAFF. The CDR3 coding sequence is TGTGCCAGCTCGTTAGACAGTTACACTGAAGCTTTCTTT.

The chain couples TRBV6-6 to TRBJ2-7; 11 nucleotides agree with TRBD1. CDR3 size: 14 residues. Germline loops: CDR1 MNHNY, CDR2 SVGAGI (reference sequence). V shed 6 bases, J shed 1 base, and the junction held 2 bases outside the gene matches. CDR3 DNA sequence: TGTGCCAGCAGGGGACAGGGGGAGTCCTACGAGCAGTACTTC. This translates into CASRGQGESYEQYF.

This clone was recorded once. The V gene is TRBV6-1, the J gene TRBJ1-1; maybe TRBD1 (5 bases). The length of the CDR3 is 13 residues. Germline V gene sequence: CDR1 MNHNS, CDR2 SASEGT. Trimming left V 6 bases short and J 3 bases short, with 11 bases between. In DNA form, the CDR3 reads TGTGCCAGCAGGGGGCCGGGAGACACTGAAGCTTTCTTT. Translated, it gives CASRGPGDTEAFF.

This chain joins TRBV27 and TRBJ2-7; 12 nucleotides match TRBD2. There are 17 residues in the CDR3. After removal of 6 bases from V and 6 bases from J, the junction contained 15 bases not matched to a gene. Germline values: CDR1 MNHEY, CDR2 SMNVEV (reference sequence). Written as DNA, the CDR3 is TGTGCCAGCAGCAAGAGGGTACTAGCGGGAGGAGTCGGCGAGCAGTACTTC. Its protein is CASSKRVLAGGVGEQYF.

V usage is TRBV2 and J usage is TRBJ1-4; D is unresolved. The CDR3 runs 14 residues. Germline V gives CDR1 SNHLY, CDR2 FYNNEI. Trimming cost V 0 bases and J 11 bases, with 13 bases left between them. CDR3 DNA sequence: TGTGCCAGCAGTGAAGCGCTGGCGGGCGGGAAACTGTTTTTT. It translates to CASSEALAGGKLFF.